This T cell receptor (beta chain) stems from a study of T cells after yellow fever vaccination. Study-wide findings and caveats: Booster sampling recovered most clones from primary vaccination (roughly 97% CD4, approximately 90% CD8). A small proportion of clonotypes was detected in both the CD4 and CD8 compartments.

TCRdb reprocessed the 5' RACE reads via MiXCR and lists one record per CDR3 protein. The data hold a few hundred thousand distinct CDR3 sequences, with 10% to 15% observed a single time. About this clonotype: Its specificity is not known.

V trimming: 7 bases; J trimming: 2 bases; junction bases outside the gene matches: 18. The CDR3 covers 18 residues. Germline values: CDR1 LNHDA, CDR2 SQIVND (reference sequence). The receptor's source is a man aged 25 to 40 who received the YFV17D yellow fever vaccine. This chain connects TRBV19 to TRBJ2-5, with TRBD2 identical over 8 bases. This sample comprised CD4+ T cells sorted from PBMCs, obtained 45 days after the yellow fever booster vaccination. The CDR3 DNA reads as TGTGCCAGTAACCCCCCCCGGGCTAGCGGGCCGACACAAGAGACCCAGTACTTC. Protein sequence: CASNPPRASGPTQETQYF.